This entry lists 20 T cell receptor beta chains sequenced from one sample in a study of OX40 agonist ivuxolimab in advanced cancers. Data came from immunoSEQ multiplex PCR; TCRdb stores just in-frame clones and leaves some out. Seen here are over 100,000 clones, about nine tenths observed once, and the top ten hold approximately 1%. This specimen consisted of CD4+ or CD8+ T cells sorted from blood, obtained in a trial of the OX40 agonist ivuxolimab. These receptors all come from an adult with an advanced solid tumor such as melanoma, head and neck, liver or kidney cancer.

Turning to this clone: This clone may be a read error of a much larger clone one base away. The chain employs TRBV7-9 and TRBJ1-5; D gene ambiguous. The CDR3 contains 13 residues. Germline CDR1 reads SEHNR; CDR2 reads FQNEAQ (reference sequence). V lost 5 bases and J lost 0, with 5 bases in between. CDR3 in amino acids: CASSRGSNQPQHF. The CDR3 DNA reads TGTGCCAGCAGCCGGGGTAGCAATCAGCCCCAGCATTTT.

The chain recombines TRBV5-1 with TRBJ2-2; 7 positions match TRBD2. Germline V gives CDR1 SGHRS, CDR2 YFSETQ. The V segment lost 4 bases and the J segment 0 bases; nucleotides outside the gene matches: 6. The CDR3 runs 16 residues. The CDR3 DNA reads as TGCGCCAGCAGCCCCCAAGCGGGAACGAACACCGGGGAGCTGTTTTTT. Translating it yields CASSPQAGTNTGELFF.

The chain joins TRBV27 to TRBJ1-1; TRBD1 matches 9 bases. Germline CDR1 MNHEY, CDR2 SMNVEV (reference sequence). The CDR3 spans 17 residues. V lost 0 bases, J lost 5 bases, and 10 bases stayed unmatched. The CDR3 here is CASSLSSGTGLFTEAFF. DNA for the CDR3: TGTGCCAGCAGTTTATCCTCCGGGACAGGGCTTTTTACTGAAGCTTTCTTT.

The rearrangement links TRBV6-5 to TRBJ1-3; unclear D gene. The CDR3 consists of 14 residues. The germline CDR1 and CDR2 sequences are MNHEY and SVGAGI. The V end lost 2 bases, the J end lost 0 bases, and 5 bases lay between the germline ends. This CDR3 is CASSYGSSGNTIYF. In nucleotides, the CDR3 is TGTGCCAGCAGTTACGGCAGCTCTGGAAACACCATATATTTT.

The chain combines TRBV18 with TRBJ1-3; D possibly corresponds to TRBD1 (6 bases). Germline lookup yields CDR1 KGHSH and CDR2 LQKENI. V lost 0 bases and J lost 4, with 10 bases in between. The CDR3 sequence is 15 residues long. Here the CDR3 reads CASSPPGTTGNTIYF. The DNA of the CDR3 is TGTGCCAGCTCACCACCAGGGACAACCGGAAACACCATATATTTT.

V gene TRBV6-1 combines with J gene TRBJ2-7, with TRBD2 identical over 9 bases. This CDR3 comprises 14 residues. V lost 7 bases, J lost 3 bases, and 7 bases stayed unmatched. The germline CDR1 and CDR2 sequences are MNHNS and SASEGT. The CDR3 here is CASTEGTSSYEQYF. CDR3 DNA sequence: TGTGCCAGCACCGAGGGGACTAGCAGCTACGAGCAGTACTTC.

The DNA of the CDR3 is TGTGCCAGTAGTCAGGGACAGCCAACATATAGCAATCAGCCCCAGCATTTT. Its translation is CASSQGQPTYSNQPQHF. The J gene is TRBJ1-5, the V gene TRBV19, with TRBD1 matching 7 bases. The CDR3 is 17 residues long. The trim removed 5 bases at V and 0 bases at J, leaving 10 bases unmatched. Germline-derived CDR1 and CDR2 are LNHDA and SQIVND (reference sequence).

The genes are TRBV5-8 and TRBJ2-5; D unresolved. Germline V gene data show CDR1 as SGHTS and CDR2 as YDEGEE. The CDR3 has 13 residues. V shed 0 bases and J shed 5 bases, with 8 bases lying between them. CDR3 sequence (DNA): TGTGCCAGCAGCTTGGCTAAAGGGGAGACCCAGTACTTC. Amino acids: CASSLAKGETQYF.

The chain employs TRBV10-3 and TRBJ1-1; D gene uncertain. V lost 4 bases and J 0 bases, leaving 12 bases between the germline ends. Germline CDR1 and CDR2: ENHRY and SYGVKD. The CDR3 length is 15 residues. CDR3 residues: CAISGEGKVNTEAFF. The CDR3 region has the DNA TGTGCCATCAGTGGAGAGGGAAAAGTGAACACTGAAGCTTTCTTT.

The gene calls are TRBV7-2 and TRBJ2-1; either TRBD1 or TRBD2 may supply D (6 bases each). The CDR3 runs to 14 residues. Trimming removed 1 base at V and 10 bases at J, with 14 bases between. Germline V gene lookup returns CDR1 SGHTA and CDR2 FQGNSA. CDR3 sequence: CASSLDPRGVEQFF. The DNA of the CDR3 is TGTGCCAGCAGCTTAGACCCTAGGGGGGTGGAGCAGTTCTTC.

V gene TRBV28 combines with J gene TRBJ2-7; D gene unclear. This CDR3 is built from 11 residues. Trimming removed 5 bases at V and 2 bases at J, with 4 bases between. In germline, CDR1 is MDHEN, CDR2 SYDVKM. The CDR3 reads CASSAAYEQYF. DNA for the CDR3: TGTGCCAGCAGTGCTGCCTACGAGCAGTACTTC. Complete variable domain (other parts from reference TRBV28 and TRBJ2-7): DVKVTQSSRYLVKRTGEKVFLECVQDMDHENMFWYRQDPGLGLRLIYFSYDVKMKEKGDIPEGYSVSREKKERFSLILESASTNQTSMYLCASSAAYEQYFGPGTRLTVT.

CDR3 nucleotides: TGTGCCACCCGCTCCCTGGGACTAGCGGGAGGGCCAGAGGAGCAGTACTTC. Its translation: CATRSLGLAGGPEEQYF. The rearrangement uses TRBV19 and TRBJ2-7, with 16 nucleotides matching TRBD2. Germline trimming cut 10 bases from V and 7 bases from J; bases unmatched to any gene: 16. The CDR3 loop spans 17 amino acids. The germline V gene encodes CDR1 LNHDA and CDR2 SQIVND (reference sequence).

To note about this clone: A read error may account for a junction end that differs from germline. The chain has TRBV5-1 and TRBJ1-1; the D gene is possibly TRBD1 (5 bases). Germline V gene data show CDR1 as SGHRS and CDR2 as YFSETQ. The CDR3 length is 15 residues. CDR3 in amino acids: CASSLAGRSGSGVVF. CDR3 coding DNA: TGCGCCAGCAGCTTGGCTGGGAGGTCAGGGAGTGGGGTGGTCTTT.

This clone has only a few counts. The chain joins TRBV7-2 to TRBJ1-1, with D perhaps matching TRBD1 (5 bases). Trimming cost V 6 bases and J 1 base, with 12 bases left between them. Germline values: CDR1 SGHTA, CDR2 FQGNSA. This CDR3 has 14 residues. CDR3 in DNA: TGTGCCAGCAGAACACAGGTCACGAACACTGAAGCTTTCTTT. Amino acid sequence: CASRTQVTNTEAFF.

The CDR3 protein is CASSAVTGTGGRAFF. CDR3 sequence (DNA): TGTGCCAGCAGCGCGGTTACCGGGACAGGGGGCCGAGCTTTCTTT. The chain recombines TRBV9 with TRBJ1-1, with 12 bases identical to TRBD1. Trimming took 3 bases from V and 10 from J; bases not matched to a gene: 10. CDR1 is SGDLS and CDR2 is YYNGEE in the germline V gene. The CDR3 has 15 amino acids.

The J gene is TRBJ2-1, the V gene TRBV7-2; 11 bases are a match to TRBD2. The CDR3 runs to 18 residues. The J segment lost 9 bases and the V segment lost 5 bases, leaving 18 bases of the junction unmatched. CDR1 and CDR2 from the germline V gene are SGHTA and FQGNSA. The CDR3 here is CASSPKTGLAVSASEQFF. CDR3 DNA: TGTGCCAGCAGCCCTAAAACGGGACTAGCGGTGAGTGCTAGTGAGCAGTTCTTC.

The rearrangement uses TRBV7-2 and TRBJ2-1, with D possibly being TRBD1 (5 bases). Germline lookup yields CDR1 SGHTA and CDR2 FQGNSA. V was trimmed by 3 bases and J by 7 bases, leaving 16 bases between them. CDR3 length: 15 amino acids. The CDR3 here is CASSFGRALSNEQFF. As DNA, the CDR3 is TGTGCCAGCAGCTTTGGCAGGGCCCTTTCGAATGAGCAGTTCTTC.

CDR3 amino acids: CASSVSGGRSKAFF. The CDR3 DNA reads as TGTGCCAGTAGCGTTTCGGGGGGGAGATCCAAAGCTTTCTTT. This chain uses TRBV19 with TRBJ1-1, with D perhaps TRBD1 (5 bases). The CDR3 extends over 14 amino acids. Germline V lookup: CDR1 LNHDA, CDR2 SQIVND (reference sequence). V was trimmed by 6 bases and J by 9 bases, leaving 20 bases between them.

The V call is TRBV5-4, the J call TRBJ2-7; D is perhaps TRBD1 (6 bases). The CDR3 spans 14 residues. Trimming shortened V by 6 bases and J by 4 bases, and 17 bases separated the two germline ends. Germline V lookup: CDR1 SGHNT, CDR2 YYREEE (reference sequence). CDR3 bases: TGTGCCAGCACCCCGGACAGAAAGGTGTACGAGCAGTACTTC. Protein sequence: CASTPDRKVYEQYF.

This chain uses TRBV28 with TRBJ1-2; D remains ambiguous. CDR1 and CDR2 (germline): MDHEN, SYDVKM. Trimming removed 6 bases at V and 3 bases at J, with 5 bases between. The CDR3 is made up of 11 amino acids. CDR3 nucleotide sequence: TGTGCCAGCAGGAGGGACTATGGCTACACCTTC. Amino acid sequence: CASRRDYGYTF.